This TCR beta chain was retrieved from a study of OX40 agonist ivuxolimab in advanced cancers. Notes on the study in general: In the 0.1 to 3.0 mg/kg range, CD4+ and CD8+ blood T cells had expanded clonally by week 6.

A word on this clone: Its antigen is unidentified.

CDR1 is SGHAT and CDR2 is FQNNGV in the germline V gene. CDR3 length equals 15 residues. The V gene end was trimmed by 3 bases and the J gene end by 0 bases; junction bases not matched to a gene: 1. Anyone with autoimmune disease history or systemic immunosuppression was excluded. The table came from immunoSEQ multiplex PCR; TCRdb's copy has only in-frame clones and leaves some out. The sample lists tens of thousands of clones, approximately 94% occurring once. This chain links TRBV11-2 with TRBJ2-1, with 8 bases identical to TRBD1. This TCR came from an adult with an advanced solid tumor such as melanoma, head and neck, liver or kidney cancer. Here the sequenced sample was CD4+ or CD8+ T cells sorted from blood, taken in a trial of the OX40 agonist ivuxolimab. The CDR3 protein is CASSLDRDSYNEQFF. CDR3 in DNA: TGTGCCAGCAGCTTGGACAGGGACTCCTACAATGAGCAGTTCTTC.